This entry is about one T cell receptor beta chain. Its antigen is not identified. A much bigger clone sits one base away, suggesting this may be a read error. Genomic DNA templated the TCR beta VDJ and CDR3 profiling. TCRdb analysed the reads with MiXCR anew, one entry per CDR3 protein. The sample shows around 430,000 distinct CDR3 sequences, around 33% of them seen only once. The data were obtained in a study of CD8+CD57+ T cells in acquired aplastic anemia. Study as a whole: Isolated CD4+ and CD8+ cells, once sorted, yielded DNA averaging about 3.4 ug. Study conclusions and caveats: The same twenty-nine CD8+ CDR3 sequences occurred in patients and in controls.

Sequencing was done on patients that had shown CD8+CD57+ cell expansion by flow cytometry. Germline assignment: CDR1 LNHNV and CDR2 YYDKDF (reference sequence). The CDR3 totals 16 residues. Sequencing input: sorted CD4+, CD8+, or CD8+CD57+ T cells (not recorded which) from PBMCs. The sequence came from a human donor with aplastic anemia. The chain combines TRBV15 with TRBJ2-5; weak D call: TRBD1 (6 bases). The CDR3 DNA reads as TGTGCCACCAGCGTCCGGAGGACAGCCCACCAAGAGACCCAGTGCTTC. It specifies CATSVRRTAHQETQCF. The whole variable domain, filled in from reference TRBV15 and TRBJ2-5, reads DAMVIQNPRYQVTQFGKPVTLSCSQTLNHNVMYWYQQKSSQAPKLLFHYYDKDFNNEADTPDNFQSRRPNTSFCFLDIRSPGLGDTAMYLCATSVRRTAHQETQCFGPGTRLLVL.